These 18 T cell receptor beta chains were all obtained from the same sample, sequenced in a study of blood T cell repertoires in COVID-19. The table came from immunoSEQ multiplex PCR; TCRdb's copy has only in-frame clones and leaves some out. Of roughly 78,000 clones in the sample, less than 90% were seen once. The material sequenced was peripheral blood. These receptors were obtained from a woman aged 80 or over with acute or convalescent COVID-19.

V gene TRBV3-1 (or the pseudogene TRBV3-2) combines with J gene TRBJ1-1; D ambiguous. V was trimmed by 1 base and J by 0 bases, leaving 6 bases between them. Germline V gene sequence: CDR1 LGHDT, CDR2 YNNKEL (reference sequence). The CDR3 covers 14 residues. The DNA for the CDR3 is TGTGCCAGCAGCCAAGGTGGAGTGAACACTGAAGCTTTCTTT. Amino acid sequence: CASSQGGVNTEAFF.

The V call is TRBV18, the J call TRBJ1-1; the D gene is possibly TRBD1 (5 bases). In germline, CDR1 is KGHSH, CDR2 LQKENI. Trimming took off 2 bases at V and 6 bases at J, with 16 bases between the two ends. This CDR3 has 15 amino acids. In DNA form, the CDR3 reads TGTGCCAGCTCACCAGGAAATCAGGACACTGCTGAAGCTTTCTTT. Encoded protein: CASSPGNQDTAEAFF.

The J gene is TRBJ1-6, the V gene TRBV15; 9 bases are shared with TRBD1. Germline V gene sequence: CDR1 LNHNV, CDR2 YYDKDF (reference sequence). This CDR3 is built from 14 residues. The junction had 2 bases not matched to a gene; V was cut back by 1 base and J by 10 bases. The CDR3 sequence: CATSRGDRESPLHF. CDR3 sequence (DNA): TGTGCCACCAGCAGAGGGGACAGGGAGTCACCCCTCCACTTT.

The chain is built from TRBV19 and TRBJ1-1; D gene uncertain. The V gene lost 3 bases and the J gene lost 7 bases, with 12 bases spanning the gap. The germline gives CDR1 LNHDA, CDR2 SQIVND (reference sequence). CDR3 length equals 13 residues. The CDR3 coding sequence is TGTGCCAGTAGTATCCCCCCTAGAGGTGAAGCTTTCTTT. This translates into CASSIPPRGEAFF.

Here the CDR3 DNA reads TGTGCCATCAGTGAGTCGGCTCGCGGAACCTACGAGCAGTACTTC. Residues: CAISESARGTYEQYF. V and J are TRBV10-3 and TRBJ2-7; D is uncertain. V was trimmed by 0 bases and J by 2 bases, leaving 11 bases between them. CDR1 and CDR2 from the germline V gene are ENHRY and SYGVKD. The CDR3 covers 15 residues.

This clone appeared a few times. The V call is TRBV5-6, the J call TRBJ2-7; TRBD2 aligns across 10 bases. Germline CDR1 is SGHDT and CDR2 is YYEEEE. V was pared by 2 bases and J by 1 base, with 3 bases of the junction left unmatched. This CDR3 region has 15 residues. The CDR3: CASSFRSGRSYEQYF. In nucleotides, the CDR3 is TGTGCCAGCAGCTTTCGTAGCGGGAGGTCCTACGAGCAGTACTTC.

The gene calls are TRBV3-1 (or the pseudogene TRBV3-2) and TRBJ1-2; D is possibly TRBD1 (5 bases). Germline lookup yields CDR1 LGHDT and CDR2 YNNKEL (reference sequence). The CDR3 extends over 14 amino acids. The V and J ends lost 1 base and 7 bases respectively, with 13 bases between them. CDR3 in amino acids: CASSQARGSGGYTF. In DNA form, the CDR3 reads TGTGCCAGCAGCCAAGCCCGGGGGTCAGGTGGCTACACCTTC.

The chain couples TRBV5-1 to TRBJ2-7; 8 positions agree with TRBD2. The CDR3 is 15 amino acids. After removal of 1 base from V and 2 bases from J, the junction contained 5 bases not matched to a gene. Germline CDR1 is SGHRS and CDR2 is YFSETQ. The CDR3 here is CASSLLSGGPYEQYF. The CDR3 DNA follows: TGCGCCAGCAGCTTGCTATCGGGGGGGCCCTACGAGCAGTACTTC.

The chain carries TRBV6-6 and TRBJ1-4; D is perhaps TRBD1 (6 bases). The CDR3 is 16 amino acids. V lost 6 bases and J 8 bases, leaving 22 bases between the germline ends. Germline CDR1 and CDR2: MNHNY and SVGAGI (reference sequence). The CDR3 DNA sequence: TGTGCCAGCAGCATCCTGGTGGGGGGGGGCGAAGAAAAACTGTTTTTT. This codes for CASSILVGGGEEKLFF.

The rearrangement uses TRBV5-4 and TRBJ2-5; D may be TRBD2 (5 bases). CDR1 and CDR2 from the germline V gene are SGHNT and YYREEE (reference sequence). V was cut by 4 bases and J by 4 bases, with 17 bases left in between. The CDR3 loop spans 15 amino acids. CDR3 sequence: CASSPPAGGSETQYF. The CDR3 coding sequence is TGTGCCAGCAGCCCCCCCGCGGGCGGGTCAGAGACCCAGTACTTC. Full variable domain (outside the CDR3, taken from reference TRBV5-4 and TRBJ2-5): ETGVTQSPTHLIKTRGQQVTLRCSSQSGHNTVSWYQQALGQGPQFIFQYYREEENGRGNFPPRFSGLQFPNYSSELNVNALELDDSALYLCASSPPAGGSETQYFGPGTRLLVL.

This clone was picked up one time. The chain has TRBV29-1 and TRBJ1-2; possibly TRBD1 for D (6 bases). Trimming removed 6 bases from V and 2 bases from J, with 16 bases in between. Germline V gene data show CDR1 as SQVTM and CDR2 as ANQGSEA. CDR3 length equals 14 residues. In DNA, the CDR3 is TGCAGCGTCATAAACCCCGGACAGAACTATGGCTACACCTTC. Amino acids: CSVINPGQNYGYTF.

This clone appeared a single time. The chain is built from TRBV9 and TRBJ2-3, with 8 nucleotides matching TRBD2. V shed 4 bases and J 4 bases; nucleotides not matched to a gene: 14. The CDR3 runs to 17 residues. The V gene's germline CDR1 is SGDLS and CDR2 YYNGEE. The CDR3 nucleotides are TGTGCCAGCAGCTTGCGAATGCCGGGCGGGGGGCCAGATACGCAGTATTTT. It translates to CASSLRMPGGGPDTQYF.

DNA of the CDR3: TGTGCCACGGGACTAGCGCTGAGTTCTGGGGCCAACGTCCTGACTTTC. Encoded protein: CATGLALSSGANVLTF. The V and J genes are TRBV24-1 and TRBJ2-6, with 10 bases lining up with TRBD2. The CDR3 consists of 16 residues. V lost 10 bases, J lost 1 base, and 6 bases stayed unmatched. The germline V gene has CDR1 KGHDR and CDR2 SFDVKD.

The chain couples TRBV5-1 to TRBJ1-1; no reliable D call. Trimming pared 1 base from V and 1 base from J, leaving 11 bases between. The CDR3 spans 15 residues. The germline gives CDR1 SGHRS, CDR2 YFSETQ. This CDR3 reads CASSLIAMQNTEAFF. Written as DNA, the CDR3 is TGCGCCAGCAGCTTGATTGCGATGCAGAACACTGAAGCTTTCTTT.

This chain links TRBV5-6 with TRBJ1-1; 7 bases match TRBD1. V was clipped by 0 bases and J by 6 bases; unmatched bases: 8. CDR3 length equals 15 residues. The germline V gene has CDR1 SGHDT and CDR2 YYEEEE. The CDR3 nucleotides are TGTGCCAGCAGCTTGGAAGAGTGGGACAGAGCTGAAGCTTTCTTT. As protein: CASSLEEWDRAEAFF.

V is TRBV5-1 and J is TRBJ1-1, with TRBD1 as a possible D gene (6 bases). CDR1 and CDR2 (germline): SGHRS, YFSETQ. The ends were cut back, 0 bases at V and 0 bases at J, with 15 bases in the middle. The CDR3 length is 17 residues. CDR3 region: CASSLAGWGQLNTEAFF. Written as DNA, the CDR3 is TGCGCCAGCAGCTTGGCGGGATGGGGGCAGTTGAACACTGAAGCTTTCTTT. The full variable domain, its missing parts supplied by reference TRBV5-1 and TRBJ1-1, is KAGVTQTPRYLIKTRGQQVTLSCSPISGHRSVSWYQQTPGQGLQFLFEYFSETQRNKGNFPGRFSGRQFSNSRSEMNVSTLELGDSALYLCASSLAGWGQLNTEAFFGQGTRLTVV.

This chain uses TRBV3-1 (or the pseudogene TRBV3-2) with TRBJ2-5, with no clear D. This CDR3 contains 14 residues. Germline V CDR1 and CDR2: LGHDT, YNNKEL (reference sequence). Trimming pared 3 bases from V and 2 bases from J, leaving 10 bases between. CDR3: CASSHSSVQETQYF. The CDR3, as DNA: TGTGCCAGCAGCCATTCGTCAGTACAAGAGACCCAGTACTTC.

V and J are TRBV19 and TRBJ1-2; 7 bases match TRBD1. V was pared by 6 bases and J by 4 bases, with 8 bases of the junction left unmatched. CDR1 and CDR2 (germline): LNHDA, SQIVND (reference sequence). CDR3 length equals 14 residues. This CDR3 reads CASSIQTGPYGYTF. CDR3 in DNA: TGTGCCAGTAGCATACAGACAGGGCCCTATGGCTACACCTTC.